Here is one TCR beta chain with its context. The record originates from a study of T cell changes during pregnancy in multiple sclerosis. The data were produced by immunoSEQ multiplex PCR, yet TCRdb's version contains in-frame clones alone and is incomplete. The table has over 25,000 clones, 89% seen once. This CDR3 spans 14 amino acids. With 3 bases clipped from V and 2 bases from J, the junction kept 5 bases outside the gene matches. Germline V gene data show CDR1 as SGHDT and CDR2 as YYEEEE. Here the sequenced sample was CD8+ T cells from peripheral blood mononuclear cells, taken in the second trimester of pregnancy. V usage is TRBV5-6 and J usage is TRBJ2-7; the match to TRBD2 covers 7 bases. This sequence was found in a female donor with multiple sclerosis, enrolled in a pregnancy study. CDR3 nucleotides: TGTGCCAGCAGCTGGGGGACTAATACCTACGAGCAGTACTTC. Translated, it gives CASSWGTNTYEQYF.